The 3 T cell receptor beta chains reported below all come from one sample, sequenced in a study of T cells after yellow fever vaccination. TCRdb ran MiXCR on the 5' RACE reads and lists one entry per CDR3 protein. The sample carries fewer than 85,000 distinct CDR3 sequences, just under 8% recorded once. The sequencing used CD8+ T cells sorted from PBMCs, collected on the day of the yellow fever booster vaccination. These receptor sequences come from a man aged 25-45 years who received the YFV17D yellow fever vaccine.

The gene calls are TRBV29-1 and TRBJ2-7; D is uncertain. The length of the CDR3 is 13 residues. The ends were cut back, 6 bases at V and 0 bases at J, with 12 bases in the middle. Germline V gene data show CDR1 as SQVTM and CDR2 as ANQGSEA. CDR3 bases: TGCAGCGTGGCCACTGGGAACTCCTACGAGCAGTACTTC. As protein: CSVATGNSYEQYF.

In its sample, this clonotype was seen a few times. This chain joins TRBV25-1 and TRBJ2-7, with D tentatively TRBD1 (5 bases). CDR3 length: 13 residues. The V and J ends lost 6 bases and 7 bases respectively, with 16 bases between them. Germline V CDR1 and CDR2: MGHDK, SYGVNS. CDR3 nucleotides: TGTGCCAGCAGCGCCCCAGGGTGGGTTGAGCAGTACTTC. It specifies CASSAPGWVEQYF.

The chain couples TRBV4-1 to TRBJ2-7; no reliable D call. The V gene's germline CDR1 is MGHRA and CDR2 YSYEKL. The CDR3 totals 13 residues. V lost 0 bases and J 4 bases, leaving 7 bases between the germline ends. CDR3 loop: CASSQELIYEQYF. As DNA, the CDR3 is TGCGCCAGCAGCCAAGAGCTAATTTACGAGCAGTACTTC.